A selection of T cell receptor beta chains follows, all from one sample in a study of T cells after posttransplantation cyclophosphamide. Some clones are missing from TCRdb's copy, which holds only in-frame ones; the method was immunoSEQ multiplex PCR. This sample shows some 12,000 clones and no singletons; over 20% rests with the ten largest. The sequences come from PBMCs, collected after allogeneic stem cell transplant with posttransplant cyclophosphamide. The receptors come from a female patient aged 40 to 55 who received an allogeneic stem cell transplant from a related donor, was CMV-positive, and had acute GVHD only. Some of the T cells might come from the graft donor. Each CDR3 is given without its conserved first and last residue. The D gene is left open where the match is weak.

V,J,D,CDR3
TRBV5-1,TRBJ2-6,-,ASSALQGSASGASVLT
TRBV5-1,TRBJ2-3,-,ASSLGTTSDTQY
TRBV30,TRBJ1-3,-,AWSVQGNTIY
TRBV4-1,TRBJ2-3,TRBD2,ASSPREGLTDTQY
TRBV4-3,TRBJ2-5,TRBD2,ASSQDWREEETQY
TRBV5-1,TRBJ2-2,-,ASQDMASPAIDTGELF
TRBV19,TRBJ1-2,-,ASSVQRQANYGYT
TRBV9,TRBJ2-3,-,ASSGGADTQY
TRBV27,TRBJ2-7,-,ASRRQYSYEQY
TRBV9,TRBJ1-1,-,ASSVEEDAEAF
TRBV12-5,-,-,ASGLFFYEQY
TRBV27,TRBJ1-5,-,ASSRQAGRVQPQH
TRBV2,TRBJ2-2,TRBD1,ASSEEWGQGVWELF
TRBV10-3,TRBJ1-2,-,AISGVMGYGYT
TRBV4-2,TRBJ1-1,-,ASSQGEGDTEAF
TRBV19,TRBJ1-3,-,ASRIGGATASGNTIY
TRBV14,TRBJ2-3,-,ASSPMGGTDTQY
TRBV25-1,TRBJ1-2,TRBD1,ASSYNPGGDGYT
TRBV29-1,TRBJ2-3,-,SVVSGTDTQY
TRBV9,TRBJ1-1,TRBD1,ASSVVPQGQGFNTEAF
TRBV29-1,TRBJ2-3,TRBD2,SVGTSGRADTQY
TRBV19,TRBJ1-5,TRBD1,ASSITGGNQPQH
TRBV4-1,TRBJ1-2,TRBD1,ASSQTTTGGYGYT
TRBV7-3,TRBJ2-1,TRBD2,ASSLGREGRNEQF
TRBV6-1,TRBJ1-1,-,ASSPKTASNTEAF
TRBV5-8,TRBJ1-4,-,ASSYQQATNEKLF
TRBV6-5,TRBJ1-2,-,ASSSSGVYGYT
TRBV6-6,TRBJ2-7,TRBD2,ASSLLAGLNYEQY
TRBV2,TRBJ1-1,-,ASSVDTNTEAF
TRBV9,TRBJ1-1,-,ASSGTGYGPEAF
TRBV4-2,TRBJ2-1,TRBD2,ASSLQPGLAYNEQF
TRBV6-6,TRBJ1-2,-,ASLDQEALGYT
TRBV7-2,TRBJ2-5,-,ASSLVLGGEETQY
TRBV19,TRBJ1-5,-,ASSGGHYSNQPQH
TRBV6-1,TRBJ2-5,-,ASSLGETQY
TRBV2,TRBJ2-1,TRBD2,ASTTSGAGEQF
TRBV7-7,TRBJ2-5,TRBD2,ASSSGLAGETQY
TRBV1,TRBJ2-3,-,TSSPLGLAGDDTQY
TRBV19,TRBJ1-1,-,ASSILAGNTEAF
TRBV5-1,TRBJ2-1,-,ASSSGANEQF
TRBV5-1,TRBJ1-1,-,ASSLEWAAQGAF
TRBV11-2,TRBJ2-5,TRBD2,ASTAGTMKETQY
TRBV5-4,TRBJ2-5,TRBD2,ASSLYLAGTGPRTQY
TRBV30,TRBJ2-6,TRBD1,AWDRGSGANVLT
TRBV27,TRBJ2-7,-,ASSSVPGLQYEQY
TRBV7-9,TRBJ2-3,TRBD1,ASSPTFDRASTDTQY
TRBV6-5,TRBJ1-1,-,ASTSGLRVAF
TRBV7-2,TRBJ2-1,-,ASSRPGTYNEQF
TRBV27,TRBJ1-2,TRBD1,ASSSTGGLGYT